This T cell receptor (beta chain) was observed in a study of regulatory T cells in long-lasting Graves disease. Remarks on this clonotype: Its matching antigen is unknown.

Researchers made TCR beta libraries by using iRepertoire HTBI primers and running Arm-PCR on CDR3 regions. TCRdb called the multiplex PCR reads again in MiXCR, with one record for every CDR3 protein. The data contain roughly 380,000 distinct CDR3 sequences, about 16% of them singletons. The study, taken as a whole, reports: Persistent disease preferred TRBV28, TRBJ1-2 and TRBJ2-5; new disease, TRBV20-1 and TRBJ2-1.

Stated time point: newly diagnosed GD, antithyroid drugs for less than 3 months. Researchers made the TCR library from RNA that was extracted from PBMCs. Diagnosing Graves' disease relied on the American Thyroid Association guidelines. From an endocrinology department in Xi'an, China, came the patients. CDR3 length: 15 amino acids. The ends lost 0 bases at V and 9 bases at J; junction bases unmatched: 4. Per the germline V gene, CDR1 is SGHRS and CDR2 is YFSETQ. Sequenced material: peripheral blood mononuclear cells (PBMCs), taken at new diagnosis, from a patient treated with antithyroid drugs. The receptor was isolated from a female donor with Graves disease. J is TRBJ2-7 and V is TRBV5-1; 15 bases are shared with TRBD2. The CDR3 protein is CASSLAGLAGGVQYF. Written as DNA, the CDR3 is TGCGCCAGCAGCTTGGCGGGACTAGCGGGAGGAGTGCAGTACTTC.